This TCR beta chain was found in a study of a mutant IDH1 vaccine in newly diagnosed glioma. On the study more broadly: Vaccine administration was initiated 4-6 weeks following radiotherapy alone, or with temozolomide cycles. Therapy received beforehand was radiotherapy, temozolomide, or both, with most patients given both.

The data were produced by immunoSEQ multiplex PCR, yet TCRdb's version contains in-frame clones alone and is incomplete. This table holds 88,000 or so clones, about 82% found once. The CDR3 runs to 15 residues. Deletions cut 2 bases from V and 0 bases from J, with 10 bases between. The V gene's germline CDR1 is MNHEY and CDR2 SVGAGI. Time point here: week 23, last vaccination. A 20-mer mutant IDH1 peptide at 300 ug was injected subcutaneously with topical imiquimod. With respect to this clone: As yet, its antigen is unknown.

This receptor was obtained from a man between 25 and 39 years old with glioma. Some clones in this sample may be carry-over from other donors' samples. The sample was PBMCs, taken from a glioma patient whose treatment included an IDH1 peptide vaccine. V and J are TRBV6-5 and TRBJ1-1; no clear D gene. Here the CDR3 DNA reads TGTGCCAGCAGTTACAGGGCCCCCTTGAACACTGAAGCTTTCTTT. Protein product: CASSYRAPLNTEAFF.